This T cell receptor (beta chain) appears in the sequencing data of a study of T cells in Graves' hyperthyroidism and ophthalmopathy. Study overall: Prior to any treatment, at the point of initial diagnosis, peripheral blood was collected. Broader study findings: Blood shared most expanded thyroid clonotypes above 0.001. Ophthalmopathy was distinguished from stable hyperthyroidism by 13 V-J signatures.

The CDR3 loop spans 16 amino acids. The ends lost 5 bases at V and 7 bases at J; junction bases unmatched: 6. Stability of Graves' hyperthyroidism was defined as absent ophthalmopathy progression within 18 months. RNA transcripts provided the source from which TCR beta CDR3 regions were amplified. A set of HTBI primers served as the primers for a first-round RT-PCR of the TCR CDR3. TCRdb fed the multiplex PCR reads into MiXCR, producing one record per CDR3 protein. Among some 440,000 distinct CDR3 sequences listed, roughly 14% were seen once. This clonotype was counted many times. Its antigen is not known.

The clonotype comes from a woman aged 18-29 years with Graves' hyperthyroidism. The sample was blood. The V and J genes are TRBV12-3 or TRBV12-4 and TRBJ1-6; TRBD1 matches at 12 bases. CDR3 region: CASSLGTGGWNSPLHF. CDR3 DNA sequence: TGTGCCAGCAGTCTCGGGACAGGGGGCTGGAATTCACCCCTCCACTTT.